This T cell receptor (beta chain) stems from a study of blood T cell repertoires in COVID-19. Generated by immunoSEQ multiplex PCR, the TCRdb table keeps only in-frame clones and is missing some. The repertoire holds 150,000 or so clones, with about 86% as singletons. This sequence was found in a woman at least 80 years old with acute or convalescent COVID-19. Sequencing was performed on peripheral blood.

In nucleotides, the CDR3 is TGTGCCAGCAGCTTAATTGCGGGGGAGACCCAGTACTTC. Translating gives CASSLIAGETQYF. This rearrangement joins TRBV7-6 to TRBJ2-5, with a possible D match to TRBD2 (6 bases). V was clipped by 2 bases and J by 5 bases, with 9 bases between them. Germline V gene data show CDR1 as SGHVS and CDR2 as FNYEAQ. There are 13 residues in the CDR3.